Listed here are 21 T cell receptor beta chains from one sample, sequenced in a study of OX40 agonist ivuxolimab in advanced cancers. Method: immunoSEQ multiplex PCR; TCRdb's copy keeps in-frame clones and lacks some. The top ten hold over 3.5% of the sample, which has over 50,000 clones, about 82% seen once. Sequenced material: CD4+ or CD8+ T cells sorted from blood, taken in a trial of the OX40 agonist ivuxolimab. The source of these receptors is an adult with an advanced solid tumor such as melanoma, head and neck, liver or kidney cancer.

CDR3 sequence (DNA): TGTGCCAGCAGTTCCCGGGCGGGGTATGGCTACACCTTC. This encodes CASSSRAGYGYTF. The chain links TRBV6-1 to TRBJ1-2, with D unclear. CDR3 length: 13 residues. Deletions cut 5 bases from V and 5 bases from J, with 12 bases between. The V gene's germline CDR1 is MNHNS and CDR2 SASEGT.

The chain carries TRBV5-6 and TRBJ1-1, with D maybe TRBD1 (6 bases). Germline assignment: CDR1 SGHDT and CDR2 YYEEEE. There are 15 residues in the CDR3. V lost 0 bases and J 4 bases, leaving 13 bases between the germline ends. CDR3 region: CASSLEGRGSTEAFF. The DNA for the CDR3 is TGTGCCAGCAGCTTGGAGGGCAGGGGTAGCACTGAAGCTTTCTTT.

This clone occurred a few times. This rearrangement joins TRBV7-9 to TRBJ2-7, with 7 nucleotides matching TRBD1. Looked up from germline, CDR1 is SEHNR and CDR2 is FQNEAQ (reference sequence). The CDR3 loop spans 12 amino acids. V gave up 3 bases and J gave up 5 bases; unmatched junction bases: 1. This chain's CDR3 is CASSFQGDEQYF. CDR3 nucleotide sequence: TGTGCCAGCAGCTTCCAGGGGGACGAGCAGTACTTC.

The chain recombines TRBV7-3 with TRBJ2-3, with 8 bases lining up with TRBD2. V lost 5 bases and J lost 4; bases outside the gene matches: 8. The CDR3 is made up of 15 amino acids. CDR1 is SGHTA and CDR2 is FQGTGA in the germline V gene. In nucleotides, the CDR3 is TGTGCCAGCAGCACCGGGACTAGTGGATCAGATACGCAGTATTTT. Its protein product is CASSTGTSGSDTQYF.

The J gene is TRBJ2-5, the V gene TRBV28; D is tentatively TRBD1 or TRBD2 (7 bases each). The CDR3 has 16 amino acids. Germline CDR1 reads MDHEN; CDR2 reads SYDVKM. With 8 bases removed from V and 5 bases from J, the gap between germline ends came to 24 bases. The CDR3 region has the DNA TGTGCCAGCCACCCGGGGGGCGGGGACAGCAGGGAGACCCAGTACTTC. This codes for CASHPGGGDSRETQYF.

The V and J genes are TRBV5-8 and TRBJ2-1; TRBD1 matches at 7 bases. The CDR3 has 16 amino acids. Germline assignment: CDR1 SGHTS and CDR2 YDEGEE. Trimming took 2 bases from V and 2 from J; bases not matched to a gene: 7. CDR3 in amino acids: CASSFGQVVTYNEQFF. Here the CDR3 DNA reads TGTGCCAGCAGCTTCGGACAGGTTGTCACCTACAATGAGCAGTTCTTC.

This clone was found a few times. V usage is TRBV4-2 and J usage is TRBJ1-1, with a weak D call TRBD1 (6 bases). Trimming took 1 base from V and 4 from J, leaving 13 bases between them. The V gene's germline CDR1 is LGHNA and CDR2 YNFKEQ. The CDR3 has 15 amino acids. The CDR3 sequence: CASSQAEGGGTEAFF. The CDR3 DNA reads as TGTGCCAGCAGCCAAGCAGAGGGGGGGGGCACTGAAGCTTTCTTT.

The chain combines TRBV6-4 with TRBJ2-7; D possibly uses TRBD1 or TRBD2 (5 bases each). V was cut by 5 bases and J by 5 bases, with 13 bases left in between. Germline CDR1 reads MRHNA; CDR2 reads SNTAGT. The CDR3 consists of 13 residues. The CDR3 is CASSPRLGHEQYF. CDR3 DNA: TGTGCCAGCAGTCCCAGACTGGGACACGAGCAGTACTTC.

The V and J genes are TRBV30 and TRBJ1-4; perhaps TRBD1 as D (6 bases). Germline lookup yields CDR1 GTSNPN and CDR2 SVGIG (reference sequence). This CDR3 is built from 12 residues. V lost 8 bases to trimming and J lost 7 bases, with 14 bases between them. DNA for the CDR3: TGTGCCGGGGGGCAGGGCGGTGAAAAACTGTTTTTT. This encodes CAGGQGGEKLFF.

The chain joins TRBV28 to TRBJ1-4; no firm D call. The CDR3 consists of 15 residues. Germline CDR1 is MDHEN and CDR2 is SYDVKM. Deletions cut 5 bases from V and 0 bases from J, with 10 bases between. CDR3 nucleotide sequence: TGTGCCAGCAGTCCGGGAAGGGCAACTAATGAAAAACTGTTTTTT. This sequence encodes CASSPGRATNEKLFF. Looking up the rest from reference TRBV28 and TRBJ1-4 gives the full variable domain: DVKVTQSSRYLVKRTGEKVFLECVQDMDHENMFWYRQDPGLGLRLIYFSYDVKMKEKGDIPEGYSVSREKKERFSLILESASTNQTSMYLCASSPGRATNEKLFFGSGTQLSVL.

This chain uses TRBV11-2 with TRBJ2-2; maybe TRBD1 (5 bases). Germline V gene sequence: CDR1 SGHAT, CDR2 FQNNGV. This CDR3 is built from 15 residues. Trimming removed 1 base from V and 6 bases from J, with 12 bases in between. CDR3 DNA sequence: TGTGCCAGCAGCTTAGTTTCGCTAGGGGCCGGGGAGCTGTTTTTT. Amino acid sequence: CASSLVSLGAGELFF. Combining the CDR3 with reference TRBV11-2 and TRBJ2-2 gives the whole variable domain EAGVAQSPRYKIIEKRQSVAFWCNPISGHATLYWYQQILGQGPKLLIQFQNNGVVDDSQLPKDRFSAERLKGVDSTLKIQPAKLEDSAVYLCASSLVSLGAGELFFGEGSRLTVL.

The rearrangement uses TRBV28 and TRBJ2-7, with 8 bases that match TRBD1. Trimming removed 5 bases from V and 5 bases from J; junction bases left unmatched: 5. CDR3 length: 13 amino acids. CDR1 and CDR2 from the germline V gene are MDHEN and SYDVKM. CDR3 sequence reads: CASSTPDRDEQYF. CDR3 in DNA: TGTGCCAGCAGTACCCCGGACAGGGACGAGCAGTACTTC.

The chain links TRBV19 to TRBJ1-3; D gene ambiguous. Germline CDR1 LNHDA, CDR2 SQIVND (reference sequence). This CDR3 is 15 amino acids long. V was shortened by 5 bases and J by 0 bases, with 11 bases between the two germline ends. CDR3 sequence (DNA): TGTGCCAGTAGTTCCGTAGCAGCCTCTGGAAACACCATATATTTT. Its translation: CASSSVAASGNTIYF.

This clone was seen a few times. V usage is TRBV5-1 and J usage is TRBJ2-1; TRBD2 aligns across 13 bases. The CDR3 is made up of 17 amino acids. The trim removed 5 bases at V and 2 bases at J, leaving 7 bases unmatched. The germline V gene encodes CDR1 SGHRS and CDR2 YFSETQ. CDR3 amino acids: CASSWLLAGGPYNEQFF. For the CDR3, the DNA is TGCGCCAGCAGTTGGTTACTAGCGGGGGGGCCCTACAATGAGCAGTTCTTC.

This clone has more than one count but fewer than ten. V is TRBV6-5 and J is TRBJ2-3; TRBD1 or TRBD2 may be the D gene (6 bases each). Germline CDR1 MNHEY, CDR2 SVGAGI. The CDR3 loop spans 14 amino acids. Between the trimmed V and J ends, which lost 4 bases and 1 base, there was a span of 9 bases. The CDR3 DNA follows: TGTGCCAGCAGTTGGGGGGCCGGCACAGATACGCAGTATTTT. Translated, it gives CASSWGAGTDTQYF.

About this clone: At one end the junction does not follow the germline gene, possibly because of a read error. The V call is TRBV7-7, the J call TRBJ2-7, with D hard to call. The CDR3 consists of 13 residues. Germline assignment: CDR1 SSHAT and CDR2 FNYEAQ (reference sequence). CDR3 sequence (DNA): TGTGCTAGCAGCTTGGAGAGCTCCTACGAGCAGTACTTC. It codes for CASSLESSYEQYF.

The chain combines TRBV19 with TRBJ1-1; 9 bases map to TRBD1. Per germline, CDR1 LNHDA and CDR2 SQIVND (reference sequence). CDR3 length: 14 amino acids. The ends lost 3 bases at V and 4 bases at J; junction bases unmatched: 3. CDR3 coding DNA: TGTGCCAGTAGTATTCTGGGACAGGGCACTGAAGCTTTCTTT. This codes for CASSILGQGTEAFF.

This clone was detected once. The chain carries TRBV7-3 and TRBJ1-1, with unresolved D. This CDR3 contains 16 residues. Trimming cost V 4 bases and J 7 bases, with 22 bases left between them. CDR1 and CDR2 (germline): SGHTA, FQGTGA. Written as DNA, the CDR3 is TGTGCCAGCAGCTCCCTTGCCCGTGGGGATGCGAGTGAAGCTTTCTTT. Its translation: CASSSLARGDASEAFF.

The J gene is TRBJ2-2, the V gene TRBV6-1; no firm D call. The CDR3 loop spans 13 amino acids. The V gene's germline CDR1 is MNHNS and CDR2 SASEGT. Trimming removed 7 bases at V and 4 bases at J, with 10 bases between. The CDR3 here is CASTMKPTGELFF. The CDR3 DNA reads TGTGCCAGCACTATGAAACCCACCGGGGAGCTGTTTTTT.

The V and J genes are TRBV7-9 and TRBJ2-7; 7 bases map to TRBD1. The CDR3 consists of 15 residues. Germline V lookup: CDR1 SEHNR, CDR2 FQNEAQ (reference sequence). V shed 5 bases, J shed 4 bases, and the junction held 11 bases outside the gene matches. The CDR3 nucleotides read TGTGCCAGCAGCATGCTTACAGGGGATGGTTACGAGCAGTACTTC. As protein: CASSMLTGDGYEQYF.

This clone was found a few times. V usage is TRBV6-1 and J usage is TRBJ2-7; D gene unclear. From germline, CDR1 is MNHNS and CDR2 SASEGT. Between the trimmed V and J ends, which lost 3 bases and 2 bases, there was a span of 8 bases. The CDR3 totals 13 residues. The CDR3 region has the DNA TGTGCCAGCAGTGAGTGGGTCCCCTACGAGCAGTACTTC. Its translation: CASSEWVPYEQYF.